One sample yielded the 15 T cell receptor beta chains listed below, sequenced in a study of vaccination and CD4 T cells after COVID-19 (dated 2022 in TCRdb). The time point label for this specimen denotes: late sampling 161 to 241 days after vaccination in three convalescent patients. This specimen's treatment or condition label, per the study, means: roughly 10-day PBMC culture with coronavirus spike peptide pools or control peptides (ViraFEST assay). Antigens for these TCRs are unknown. Library prep was done by PCR. Instrument used: Illumina iSeq 100. TCR sequencing of DNA from cultured CD4+ T cells used the Oncomine TCR Beta short-read assay at the Johns Hopkins FTIC core. TCRdb redid the processing of the public reads, applying fastp at Q25 and MiXCR, and retained in-frame beta chains. Each CDR3 protein gets just one entry, which takes the most common genes and DNA from the rows behind it. The sample data list about 24,000 distinct CDR3 sequences, and 30% of these were observed just once. In total, the top ten clones hold 3% of the sample.

Sequences were derived from CD4+ T cells from blood, cultured in vitro, sampled about 7 months after SARS-CoV-2 vaccination. These TCRs come from a human donor who had recovered from COVID-19.

The rearrangement joins TRBV18 to TRBJ2-7, with D perhaps being TRBD1 or TRBD2 (5 bases each). With 4 bases removed from V and 3 bases from J, the gap between germline ends came to 13 bases. The CDR3 spans 14 residues. The germline CDR1 and CDR2 sequences are KGHSH and LQKENI. As DNA, the CDR3 is TGTGCCAGCTCACGGGGGAATTCGGACTACGAGCAGTACTTC. This sequence encodes CASSRGNSDYEQYF.

The genes are TRBV4-1 and TRBJ2-2, with 12 positions matching TRBD2. The CDR3 consists of 17 residues. V lost 1 base to trimming and J lost 4 bases; unmatched junction nucleotides: 4. Germline CDR1 MGHRA, CDR2 YSYEKL. The CDR3 loop reads CASSQASGRASTGELFF. CDR3 DNA sequence: TGCGCCAGCAGCCAAGCTAGCGGGAGGGCCTCCACCGGGGAGCTGTTTTTT.

This clonotype is medium-sized by share. V usage is TRBV20-1 and J usage is TRBJ1-2; perhaps TRBD1 as D (6 bases). Germline V gene data show CDR1 as DFQATT and CDR2 as SNEGSKA (reference sequence). The CDR3 has 12 residues. The V end was cut by 5 bases, the J end by 4 bases, with 11 bases between. The CDR3 spells CSASRDTYGYTF. In DNA form, the CDR3 reads TGCAGTGCTTCCCGGGACACCTATGGCTACACCTTC.

This chain joins TRBV20-1 and TRBJ2-6; possibly TRBD1 for D (6 bases). The length of the CDR3 is 16 residues. The V end lost 3 bases, the J end lost 0 bases, and 12 bases lay between the germline ends. CDR1 and CDR2 from the germline V gene are DFQATT and SNEGSKA (reference sequence). CDR3 loop: CSASDRWSSGANVLTF. In DNA, the CDR3 is TGCAGTGCTAGCGACAGGTGGAGCTCTGGGGCCAACGTCCTGACTTTC.

V usage is TRBV7-2 and J usage is TRBJ2-6; D remains unclear. Trimming removed 1 base from V and 4 bases from J, with 8 bases in between. Germline CDR1 and CDR2: SGHTA and FQGNSA. The CDR3 has 15 residues. The CDR3 protein is CASSLGGPGANVLTF. In DNA, the CDR3 is TGTGCCAGCAGCTTAGGTGGTCCCGGGGCCAACGTCCTGACTTTC. Filled out from reference TRBV7-2 and TRBJ2-6, the complete variable domain reads GAGVSQSPSNKVTEKGKDVELRCDPISGHTALYWYRQSLGQGLEFLIYFQGNSAPDKSGLPSDRFSAERTGGSVSTLTIQRTQQEDSAVYLCASSLGGPGANVLTFGAGSRLTVL.

The CDR3 reads CASSPQGGYGYTF. For the CDR3, the DNA is TGTGCCAGCAGCCCACAGGGTGGATATGGCTACACCTTC. The V and J genes are TRBV7-8 and TRBJ1-2; tentatively, D is TRBD1 (6 bases). CDR1 and CDR2 (germline): SGHVS, FQNEAQ. The germline V and J ends were trimmed by 5 bases and 5 bases, with 12 bases remaining between them. The CDR3 has 13 residues.

The chain uses TRBV28 and TRBJ2-3, with 15 nucleotides matching TRBD2. This CDR3 has 13 residues. Unmatched junction bases numbered 4, after V lost 11 bases and J lost 7 bases. Germline CDR1 and CDR2: MDHEN and SYDVKM. The CDR3 here is CAGGTSGRNTQYF. The CDR3 region has the DNA TGTGCCGGCGGGACTAGCGGGAGGAATACGCAGTATTTT.

This chain joins TRBV10-3 and TRBJ2-1, with a tentative D call TRBD1 (6 bases). CDR3 length equals 15 residues. Germline loops: CDR1 ENHRY, CDR2 SYGVKD. V was pared by 1 base and J by 2 bases, with 9 bases between. CDR3 sequence: CAISEYDRTYNEQFF. The CDR3 DNA is TGTGCCATCAGTGAGTATGACAGGACCTACAATGAGCAGTTCTTC.

This clonotype appeared a few times. The chain recombines TRBV7-2 with TRBJ2-7; 7 bases are a match to TRBD1. The germline CDR1 and CDR2 sequences are SGHTA and FQGNSA. This CDR3 is 14 amino acids long. V gave up 4 bases and J gave up 4 bases; unmatched junction bases: 7. The CDR3 is CASSYQQGPYEQYF. In DNA form, the CDR3 reads TGTGCCAGCAGCTATCAACAGGGGCCGTACGAGCAGTACTTC.

This clonotype has a handful of counts. The rearrangement joins TRBV7-3 to TRBJ2-2; D unclear. The V end lost 5 bases, the J end lost 4 bases, and 11 bases lay between the germline ends. Germline CDR1 and CDR2: SGHTA and FQGTGA. The length of the CDR3 is 14 residues. The chain's CDR3 is CASSTHPSTGELFF. The CDR3 DNA sequence: TGTGCCAGCAGCACGCATCCAAGCACCGGGGAGCTGTTTTTT.

A few counts support this clonotype. This sequence joins TRBV6-1 and TRBJ2-7; perhaps TRBD1 as D (6 bases). CDR1 and CDR2 (germline): MNHNS, SASEGT. The CDR3 runs 12 residues. Trimming left V 6 bases short and J 4 bases short, with 10 bases between. CDR3: CASSDRMYEQYF. CDR3 coding DNA: TGTGCCAGCAGCGACAGGATGTACGAGCAGTACTTC.

This clonotype has just a few counts. V and J are TRBV7-2 and TRBJ2-7, with 10 bases identical to TRBD1. Germline values: CDR1 SGHTA, CDR2 FQGNSA. The V segment lost 4 bases and the J segment 3 bases; nucleotides outside the gene matches: 3. The CDR3 covers 14 residues. DNA for the CDR3: TGTGCCAGCAGCTCGGGACAGGGGAACTACGAGCAGTACTTC. Translated: CASSSGQGNYEQYF.

This clonotype turned up a few times. The J gene is TRBJ2-1, the V gene TRBV7-3; D could derive from TRBD1 or TRBD2 (5 bases each). The CDR3 spans 15 residues. The germline gives CDR1 SGHTA, CDR2 FQGTGA. V lost 0 bases, J lost 4 bases, and 10 bases lay in between. CDR3 residues: CASSLTRDGYNEQFF. DNA for the CDR3: TGTGCCAGCAGCTTAACGAGGGACGGTTACAATGAGCAGTTCTTC.

The rearrangement joins TRBV2 to TRBJ2-5; D unclear. V gave up 7 bases and J gave up 1 base, with 7 bases separating them. The CDR3 is 12 residues long. The V gene's germline CDR1 is SNHLY and CDR2 FYNNEI. In DNA form, the CDR3 reads TGTGCCAGCAACACAGTCCAAGAGACCCAGTACTTC. Its translation is CASNTVQETQYF.

CDR3 DNA sequence: TGCAGTGCTAGCCGACAGATTAACTATGGCTACACCTTC. Protein sequence: CSASRQINYGYTF. The chain uses TRBV20-1 and TRBJ1-2; tentatively, D is TRBD1 (5 bases). V lost 3 bases and J 1 base, leaving 9 bases between the germline ends. The CDR3 has 13 amino acids. Germline CDR1 reads DFQATT; CDR2 reads SNEGSKA (reference sequence).